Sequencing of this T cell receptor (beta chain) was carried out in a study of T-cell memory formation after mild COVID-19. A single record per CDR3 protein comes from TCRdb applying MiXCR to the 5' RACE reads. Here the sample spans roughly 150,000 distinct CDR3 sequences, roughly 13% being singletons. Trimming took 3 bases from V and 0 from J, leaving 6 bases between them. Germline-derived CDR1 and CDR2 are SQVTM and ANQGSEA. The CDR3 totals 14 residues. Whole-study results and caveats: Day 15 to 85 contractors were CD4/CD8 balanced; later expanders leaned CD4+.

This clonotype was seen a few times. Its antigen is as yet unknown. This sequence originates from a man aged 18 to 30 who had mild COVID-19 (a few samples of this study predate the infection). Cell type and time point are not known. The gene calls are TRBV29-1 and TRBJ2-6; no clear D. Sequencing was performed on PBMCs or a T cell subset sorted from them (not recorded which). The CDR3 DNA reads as TGCAGCGTTGAGGAGATCTCTGGGGCCAACGTCCTGACTTTC. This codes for CSVEEISGANVLTF.